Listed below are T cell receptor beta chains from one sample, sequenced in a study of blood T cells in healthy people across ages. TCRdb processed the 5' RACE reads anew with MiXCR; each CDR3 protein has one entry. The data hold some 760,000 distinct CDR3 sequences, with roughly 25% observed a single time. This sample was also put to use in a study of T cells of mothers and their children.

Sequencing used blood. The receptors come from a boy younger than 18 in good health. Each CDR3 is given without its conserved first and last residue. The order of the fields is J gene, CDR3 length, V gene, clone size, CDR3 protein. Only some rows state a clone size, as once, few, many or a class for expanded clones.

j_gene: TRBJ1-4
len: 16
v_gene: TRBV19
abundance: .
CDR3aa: ASSIGQGLLSTNEKLF

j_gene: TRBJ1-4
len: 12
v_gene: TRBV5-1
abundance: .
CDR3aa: ASSRTGVGEKLF

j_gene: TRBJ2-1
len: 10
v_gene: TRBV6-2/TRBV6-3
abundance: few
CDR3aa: ASSYITNEQF

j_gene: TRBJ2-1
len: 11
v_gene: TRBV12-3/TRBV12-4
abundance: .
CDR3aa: ATSTGEYNEQF

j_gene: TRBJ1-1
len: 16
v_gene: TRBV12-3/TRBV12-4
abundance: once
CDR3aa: ASSPMGQGAVMNTEAF

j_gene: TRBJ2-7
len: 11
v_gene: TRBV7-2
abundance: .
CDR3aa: ASSEQVTDEQY

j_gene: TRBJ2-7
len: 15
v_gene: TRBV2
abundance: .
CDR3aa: ASSEIRAGVLGDEQY

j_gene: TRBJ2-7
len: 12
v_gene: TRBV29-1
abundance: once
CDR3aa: SVGGQGGLYEQY

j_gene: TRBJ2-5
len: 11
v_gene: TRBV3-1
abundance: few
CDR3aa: ASRGGVEETQY

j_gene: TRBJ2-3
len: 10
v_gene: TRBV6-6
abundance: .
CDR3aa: ASSYSREFQY

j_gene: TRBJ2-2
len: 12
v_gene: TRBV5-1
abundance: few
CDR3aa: ASRDRGRTGELF

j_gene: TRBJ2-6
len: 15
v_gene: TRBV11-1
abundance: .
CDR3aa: ASSFPGGASGANVLT

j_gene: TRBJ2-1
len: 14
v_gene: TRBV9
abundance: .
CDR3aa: ASSGLLVGSYNEQF

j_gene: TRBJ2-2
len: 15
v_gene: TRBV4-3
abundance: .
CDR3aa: ASSQEAVVGKTGELF

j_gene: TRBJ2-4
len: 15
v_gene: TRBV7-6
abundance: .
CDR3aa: ASSFPRDSMSKNIQY

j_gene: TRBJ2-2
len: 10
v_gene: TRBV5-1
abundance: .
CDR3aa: ASSLEGGELF

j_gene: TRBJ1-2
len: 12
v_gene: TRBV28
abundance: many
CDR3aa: ASSLGARVHGYT

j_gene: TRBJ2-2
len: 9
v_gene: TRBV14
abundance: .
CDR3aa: ASAQAGELF

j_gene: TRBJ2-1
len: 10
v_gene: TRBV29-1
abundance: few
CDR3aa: SVEGGKYEQF

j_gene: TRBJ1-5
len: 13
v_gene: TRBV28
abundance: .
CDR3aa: ASSLGGQGDQPQH

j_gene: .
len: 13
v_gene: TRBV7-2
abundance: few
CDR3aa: ASSSMGGGGETQY

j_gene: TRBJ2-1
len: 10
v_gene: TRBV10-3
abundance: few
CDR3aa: AIRGFDNEQF

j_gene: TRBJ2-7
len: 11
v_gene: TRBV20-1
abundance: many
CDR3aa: SATWAGFYEQY

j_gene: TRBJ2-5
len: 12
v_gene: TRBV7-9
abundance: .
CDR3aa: ASSSPRGRGTQY

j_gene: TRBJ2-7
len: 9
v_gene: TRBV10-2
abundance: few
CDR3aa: ASSGDYEQY

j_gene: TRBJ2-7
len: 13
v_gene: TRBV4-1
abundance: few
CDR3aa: ASSQDTSVAYEQY

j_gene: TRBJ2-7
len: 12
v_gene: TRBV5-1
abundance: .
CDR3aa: ASRLTSGKYEQY

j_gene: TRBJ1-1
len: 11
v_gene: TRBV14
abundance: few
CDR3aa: ASSHLHHTEAF

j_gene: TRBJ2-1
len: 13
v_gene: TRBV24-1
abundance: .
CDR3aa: ATSVSGRSYNEQF

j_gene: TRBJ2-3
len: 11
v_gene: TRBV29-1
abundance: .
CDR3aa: SVETDSTDTQY

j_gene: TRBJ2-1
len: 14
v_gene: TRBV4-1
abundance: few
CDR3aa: ASSQPGQGSYNEQF

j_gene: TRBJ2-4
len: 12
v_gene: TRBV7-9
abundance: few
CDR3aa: ASSSDRDKNIQY

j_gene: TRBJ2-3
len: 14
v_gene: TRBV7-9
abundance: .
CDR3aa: ASSFAGGELSDTQY

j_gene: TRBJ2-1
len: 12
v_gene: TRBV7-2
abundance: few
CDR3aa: ASSFSGSGNEQF

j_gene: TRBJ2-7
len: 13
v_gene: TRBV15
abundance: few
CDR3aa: ATSGEQGSHYEQY